Each of the 16 T cell receptor beta chains below was sequenced from the same sample in a study of blood T cell repertoires in COVID-19. Measured with immunoSEQ multiplex PCR; TCRdb has only the in-frame clones, and not every one. The sample lists around 190,000 clones, around 83% occurring once. The source material was PBMCs or T cells enriched from blood (not recorded which). The receptors come from a woman aged 30 to 39 who had been exposed to COVID-19.

J is TRBJ1-5 and V is TRBV12-3 or TRBV12-4; no definite D call. Between the trimmed V and J ends, which lost 7 bases and 9 bases, there was a span of 16 bases. The length of the CDR3 is 13 residues. CDR3 region: CASTLSGQRPQHF. The CDR3 DNA is TGTGCCAGCACCCTAAGCGGGCAACGGCCCCAGCATTTT.

This sequence joins TRBV7-2 and TRBJ1-2; TRBD1 might be the D (6 bases). The CDR3 length is 17 residues. V was clipped by 5 bases and J by 2 bases, with 21 bases between them. CDR1 and CDR2 (germline): SGHTA, FQGNSA. CDR3 DNA sequence: TGTGCCAGCAGCCCTGGGGTGGTGGGGGCCGCGAACTATGGCTACACCTTC. This translates into CASSPGVVGAANYGYTF.

This clone was recorded a few times. This chain joins TRBV9 and TRBJ2-3; D possibly corresponds to TRBD2 (6 bases). Trimming shortened V by 0 bases and J by 2 bases, and 13 bases separated the two germline ends. The germline CDR1 and CDR2 sequences are SGDLS and YYNGEE. The CDR3 runs to 16 residues. CDR3 loop: CASSVEGTVHTDTQYF. The CDR3 DNA is TGTGCCAGCAGCGTAGAAGGGACTGTACACACAGATACGCAGTATTTT.

V and J are TRBV7-2 and TRBJ1-6; the D gene is possibly TRBD1 (6 bases). The V end was cut by 1 base, the J end by 9 bases, with 10 bases between. The CDR3 is 14 residues long. Germline V gives CDR1 SGHTA, CDR2 FQGNSA. The CDR3 bases are TGTGCCAGCAGCTTAGAAACAGGGACTTCACCCCTCCACTTT. This sequence encodes CASSLETGTSPLHF.

The gene calls are TRBV2 and TRBJ2-3; 9 bases line up with TRBD2. Trimming cost V 2 bases and J 3 bases; bases outside gene matches: 6. The CDR3 extends over 16 amino acids. CDR1 and CDR2 from the germline V gene are SNHLY and FYNNEI. The CDR3 sequence is CASSEFGGGATDTQYF. In DNA form, the CDR3 reads TGTGCCAGCAGTGAATTTGGCGGGGGGGCGACAGATACGCAGTATTTT.

The chain joins TRBV14 to TRBJ2-3; TRBD1 might be the D (6 bases). Deletions cut 2 bases from V and 3 bases from J, with 6 bases between. CDR1 SGHDN and CDR2 FVKESK come from the germline V gene. The CDR3 extends over 13 amino acids. Here the CDR3 reads CASSQQGTDTQYF. DNA for the CDR3: TGTGCCAGCAGCCAACAGGGGACAGATACGCAGTATTTT.

This clone appeared once. CDR3 in amino acids: CASSLRSQGNTGELFF. The CDR3 DNA reads as TGTGCCAGCAGCTTAAGGTCGCAGGGTAACACCGGGGAGCTGTTTTTT. This chain uses TRBV7-8 with TRBJ2-2; D is perhaps TRBD1 (5 bases). V lost 2 bases and J lost 2, with 12 bases in between. The CDR3 has 16 amino acids. The germline CDR1 and CDR2 sequences are SGHVS and FQNEAQ.

This clone was observed a few times. The chain employs TRBV6-5 and TRBJ1-5; TRBD1 might be the D (5 bases). Germline V gene data show CDR1 as MNHEY and CDR2 as SVGAGI. The V end lost 3 bases, the J end lost 2 bases, and 14 bases lay between the germline ends. CDR3 length: 16 amino acids. The CDR3 reads CASSYLHQGGNQPQHF. Here the CDR3 DNA reads TGTGCCAGCAGTTATCTCCACCAGGGCGGCAATCAGCCCCAGCATTTT.

The V and J genes are TRBV6-5 and TRBJ1-6; 7 nucleotides agree with TRBD1. There are 14 residues in the CDR3. Germline V gene data show CDR1 as MNHEY and CDR2 as SVGAGI. The J segment lost 4 bases and the V segment lost 11 bases, leaving 8 bases of the junction unmatched. In DNA, the CDR3 is TGTGCCCATAGTATGGGACAGTATAATTCACCCCTCCACTTT. It translates to CAHSMGQYNSPLHF.

This clone was seen a handful of times. The chain recombines TRBV20-1 with TRBJ1-4, with 7 bases aligning to TRBD1. Germline V gene lookup returns CDR1 DFQATT and CDR2 SNEGSKA (reference sequence). With 5 bases clipped from V and 6 bases from J, the junction kept 0 bases outside the gene matches. CDR3 length equals 11 residues. This CDR3 is CSADRDEKLFF. The CDR3 DNA reads as TGCAGTGCTGACAGGGATGAAAAACTGTTTTTT.

The chain joins TRBV18 to TRBJ1-2, with 7 bases fitting TRBD1. Germline CDR1 KGHSH, CDR2 LQKENI. V was pared by 2 bases and J by 10 bases, with 7 bases of the junction left unmatched. The CDR3 runs 13 residues. The CDR3 loop is CASSPRDRADYTF. The CDR3 DNA is TGTGCCAGCTCACCAAGAGACAGGGCTGACTACACCTTC.

The V call is TRBV30, the J call TRBJ2-3; 9 bases line up with TRBD1. The ends lost 1 base at V and 0 bases at J; junction bases unmatched: 2. Germline V CDR1 and CDR2: GTSNPN, SVGIG (reference sequence). The CDR3 consists of 15 residues. CDR3 bases: TGTGCCTGGAGTGCAGGACAGGGGAGCACAGATACGCAGTATTTT. This encodes CAWSAGQGSTDTQYF.

The chain links TRBV11-2 to TRBJ2-7; 10 positions match TRBD1. The junction had 4 bases not matched to a gene; V was cut back by 4 bases and J by 1 base. Germline lookup yields CDR1 SGHAT and CDR2 FQNNGV. The CDR3 covers 15 residues. CDR3 region: CASSYGDRGSYEQYF. In DNA form, the CDR3 reads TGTGCCAGCAGCTATGGGGACAGGGGATCCTACGAGCAGTACTTC.

This sequence joins TRBV4-3 and TRBJ1-1; D remains unclear. The CDR3 spans 14 residues. Germline assignment: CDR1 LGHNA and CDR2 YSLEER. Trimming pared 1 base from V and 5 bases from J, leaving 11 bases between. The CDR3 region is CASSQGYSGTEAFF. As DNA, the CDR3 is TGCGCCAGCAGCCAAGGGTATTCGGGTACTGAAGCTTTCTTT.

The CDR3 DNA follows: TGTGCCAGCAGCTTAGCGTTCGCTTACTCCTACAATGAGCAGTTCTTC. Amino acids: CASSLAFAYSYNEQFF. The chain carries TRBV5-8 and TRBJ2-1; D unresolved. The CDR3 is made up of 16 amino acids. Trimming took off 2 bases at V and 0 bases at J, with 12 bases between the two ends. Germline lookup yields CDR1 SGHTS and CDR2 YDEGEE.

The chain combines TRBV9 with TRBJ2-5, with TRBD2 identical over 8 bases. J gave up 4 bases and V 0 bases, and 5 bases lay outside the gene matches. The CDR3 extends over 15 amino acids. The germline gives CDR1 SGDLS, CDR2 YYNGEE. The CDR3 bases are TGTGCCAGCAGCGTAGGTCGGACTAGCCCAGAGACCCAGTACTTC. Protein sequence: CASSVGRTSPETQYF.